This T cell receptor (beta chain) was sequenced for a study of glioma-infiltrating T cells after dendritic cell vaccination. Findings and limits, study-wide: Higher TCR clonality did not directly relate to longer survival.

As for this clone: What it binds is unknown.

The assay was immunoSEQ multiplex PCR, and TCRdb's table has in-frame clones only and misses some. This table holds tens of thousands of clones, 80% to 85% found once. The sequence derives from a human donor with glioblastoma. Material: blood, obtained before dendritic cell vaccination.

The CDR3 reads CASSLEGDYNEQFF. In DNA, the CDR3 is TGTGCCAGCAGCTTAGAGGGGGACTACAATGAGCAGTTCTTC. The rearrangement joins TRBV7-2 to TRBJ2-1, with D possibly being TRBD1 (6 bases). Trimming removed 1 base from V and 3 bases from J, with 7 bases in between. Germline V gene data show CDR1 as SGHTA and CDR2 as FQGNSA. The CDR3 totals 14 residues.